This TCR beta chain originates from a study of T cells in Graves' hyperthyroidism and ophthalmopathy. Study-wide findings and caveats: Using 13 V-J features, a model discriminated ophthalmopathy from stable hyperthyroidism.

RNA transcripts were the template for amplifying TCR beta CDR3 regions. An initial round of RT-PCR targeting the TCR CDR3 relied on the HTBI primer set. TCRdb recomputed calls from the multiplex PCR reads with MiXCR, one row per CDR3 protein. The sample has more than 550,000 distinct CDR3 sequences; over 40% are singletons. Germline V gene sequence: CDR1 SNHLY, CDR2 FYNNEI. V was pared by 2 bases and J by 2 bases, with 12 bases between. The CDR3 extends over 15 amino acids. This clonotype was seen a few times. No antigen is known for it. This TCR came from an adult man with Graves' disease, either hyperthyroidism or ophthalmopathy (not recorded which). This chain joins TRBV2 and TRBJ1-2; perhaps TRBD1 as D (5 bases). Input material: peripheral blood or thyroid tissue (not recorded which). The CDR3 DNA follows: TGTGCCAGCAGTGAAATCAGGGTCTTGAACTATGGCTACACCTTC. It specifies CASSEIRVLNYGYTF.